This TCR beta chain was observed in a study of blood T cells in healthy people across ages. Each sample used at least 7 million PBMCs. The use of a sample-barcoded 5' primer and a J-beta primer mix characterized a second PCR of about 7 to 12 cycles. All samples yielded 3 million or more CDR3-containing paired-end reads. Each CDR3 protein is one row after TCRdb ran MiXCR on the 5' RACE reads. The top ten clones hold around 2.9% of a sample with more than 650,000 distinct CDR3 sequences, 20% to 30% of them seen once. The CDR3 runs 14 residues. The germline V gene has CDR1 SQVTM and CDR2 ANQGSEA. Trimming removed 5 bases from V and 0 bases from J, with 10 bases in between. The same data also contributed to another study, on T cells of mothers and their children. That paper notes: A slight, non-significant increase in overlap was found for related mother-child pairs relative to unrelated pairs.

The specimen sequenced was blood. The chain couples TRBV29-1 to TRBJ1-4; D is unresolved. The clonotype comes from a boy between 5 and 17 years old in good health. The CDR3 bases are TGCAGCGTTAGCTCAGGATCAACTAATGAAAAACTGTTTTTT. It encodes CSVSSGSTNEKLFF.